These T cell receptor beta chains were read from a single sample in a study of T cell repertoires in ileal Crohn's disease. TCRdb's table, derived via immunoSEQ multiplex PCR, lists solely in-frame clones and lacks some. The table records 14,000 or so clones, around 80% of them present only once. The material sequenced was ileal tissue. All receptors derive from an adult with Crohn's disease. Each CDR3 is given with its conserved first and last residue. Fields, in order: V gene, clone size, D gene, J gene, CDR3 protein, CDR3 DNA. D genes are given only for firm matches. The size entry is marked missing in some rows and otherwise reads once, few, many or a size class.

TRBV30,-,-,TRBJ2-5,CAWSGTGHQETQYF,TGTGCCTGGAGTGGCACAGGTCACCAAGAGACCCAGTACTTC
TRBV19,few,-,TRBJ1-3,CASSPTGAGNTIYF,TGTGCCAGTAGTCCGACAGGCGCTGGAAACACCATATATTTT
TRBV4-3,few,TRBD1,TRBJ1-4,CASSQADRGNEKLFF,TGCGCCAGCAGCCAAGCGGACAGGGGCAATGAAAAACTGTTTTTT
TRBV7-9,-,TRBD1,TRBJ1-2,CASSLARTGFKYGYTF,TGTGCCAGCAGCTTAGCCAGGACAGGGTTTAAATATGGCTACACCTTC
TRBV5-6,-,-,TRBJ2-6,CASSFWRIGHNSGANVLTF,TGTGCCAGCAGCTTCTGGCGAATTGGACACAACTCTGGGGCCAACGTCCTGACTTTC
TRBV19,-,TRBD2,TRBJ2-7,CASSPTGTSGGGSYEQYF,TGTGCCAGTAGTCCGACCGGGACTAGCGGAGGGGGCTCCTACGAGCAGTACTTC
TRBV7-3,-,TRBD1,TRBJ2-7,CASSLTKGQGGEQYF,TGTGCCAGCAGCTTAACTAAAGGACAGGGCGGCGAGCAGTACTTC
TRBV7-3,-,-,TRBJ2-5,CASSRGLQETQYF,TGTGCCAGCAGCCGGGGACTCCAAGAGACCCAGTACTTC
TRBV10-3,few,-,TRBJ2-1,CAVRGSKGNEQFF,TGTGCCGTTAGGGGATCGAAAGGCAATGAGCAGTTCTTC
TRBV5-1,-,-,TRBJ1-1,CASSLAEGYSEAFF,TGCGCCAGCAGCTTGGCCGAGGGTTACTCTGAAGCTTTCTTT
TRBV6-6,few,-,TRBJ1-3,CASSISGARGNTIYF,TGTGCCAGCAGTATATCAGGGGCCAGGGGAAACACCATATATTTT
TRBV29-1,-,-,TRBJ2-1,CSVELEKSYNEQFF,TGCAGCGTTGAGCTGGAGAAATCCTACAATGAGCAGTTCTTC
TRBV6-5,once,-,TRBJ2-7,CASSYRGQSYEQYF,TGTGCCAGCAGTTACCGTGGACAATCCTACGAGCAGTACTTC
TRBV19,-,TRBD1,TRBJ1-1,CASSRQGNTEAFF,TGTGCCAGTAGTAGACAGGGAAACACTGAAGCTTTCTTT
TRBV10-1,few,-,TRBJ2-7,CASSEFEGDYYEQYF,TGCGCCAGCAGTGAGTTCGAGGGCGACTACTACGAGCAGTACTTC
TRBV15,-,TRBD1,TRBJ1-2,CATSRDRRQGTYGYTF,TGTGCCACCAGCAGAGATCGGCGACAGGGGACCTATGGCTACACCTTC
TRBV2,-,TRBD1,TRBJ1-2,CASSEVLVGTGSGYTF,TGTGCCAGCAGTGAAGTACTCGTAGGGACAGGGAGCGGCTACACCTTC
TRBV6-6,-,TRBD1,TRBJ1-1,CASSHDRDTEAFF,TGTGCCAGCAGCCACGACAGGGACACTGAAGCTTTCTTT
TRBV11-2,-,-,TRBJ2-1,CASSLGLLGNPSYNEQFF,TGTGCCAGCAGCTTAGGGTTACTAGGGAATCCATCCTACAATGAGCAGTTCTTC
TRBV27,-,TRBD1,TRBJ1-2,CASSLSRDRDGYTF,TGTGCCAGCAGTTTATCACGGGACAGGGATGGCTACACCTTC
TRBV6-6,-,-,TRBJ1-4,CASSVARATNEKLFF,TGTGCCAGCAGTGTGGCCCGGGCAACTAATGAAAAACTGTTTTTT
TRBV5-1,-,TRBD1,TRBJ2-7,CASSLGQGRDEQYF,TGCGCCAGCAGCTTGGGACAGGGTAGGGACGAGCAGTACTTC
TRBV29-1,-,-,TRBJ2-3,CSVDAGPSTDTQYF,TGCAGCGTTGATGCGGGACCTAGCACAGATACGCAGTATTTT
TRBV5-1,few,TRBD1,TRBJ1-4,CASSPGQYVGEKLFF,TGCGCCAGCAGCCCGGGACAGTACGTCGGTGAAAAACTGTTTTTT
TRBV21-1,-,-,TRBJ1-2,CASSKGLGSIDHGYTF,TGTGCCAGCAGCAAGGGGCTCGGGTCAATAGATCATGGCTACACCTTC
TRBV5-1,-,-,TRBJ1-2,CASTPVRGYTF,TGCGCCAGCACCCCAGTAAGAGGCTACACCTTC
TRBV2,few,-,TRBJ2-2,CASRESGKGGELFF,TGTGCCAGCAGGGAGTCAGGGAAGGGCGGGGAGCTGTTTTTT
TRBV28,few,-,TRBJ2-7,CASQLQGATYEQYF,TGTGCCAGCCAGTTACAGGGTGCTACCTACGAGCAGTACTTC
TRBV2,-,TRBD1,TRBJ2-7,CASSPGTGAEQYF,TGTGCCAGCAGCCCCGGGACAGGGGCCGAGCAGTACTTC
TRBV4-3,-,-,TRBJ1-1,CASSQTQGSTEAFF,TGCGCCAGCAGCCAAACGCAGGGAAGCACTGAAGCTTTCTTT
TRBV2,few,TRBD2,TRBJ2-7,CASRGRAAREQYF,TGTGCCAGCCGCGGGAGGGCCGCGAGAGAGCAGTACTTC
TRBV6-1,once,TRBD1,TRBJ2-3,CASRLQGPDTQYF,TGTGCCAGCAGACTACAGGGGCCAGATACGCAGTATTTT
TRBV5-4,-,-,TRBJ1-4,CASSSENEKLFF,TGTGCCAGCAGCTCGGAGAATGAAAAACTGTTTTTT
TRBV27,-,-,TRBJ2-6,CASSLWGGGRLSGANVLTF,TGTGCCAGCAGTCTATGGGGAGGAGGGAGACTCTCTGGGGCCAACGTCCTGACTTTC
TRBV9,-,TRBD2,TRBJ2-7,CASSTGTSGRDEQYF,TGTGCCAGCAGCACGGGGACTAGCGGGAGAGACGAGCAGTACTTC
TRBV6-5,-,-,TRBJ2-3,CASSQGDTQYF,TGTGCCAGCTCCCAGGGTGATACGCAGTATTTT
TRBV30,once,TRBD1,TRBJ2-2,CACRDRGRRNTGELFF,TGTGCCTGCCGGGACAGGGGGCGGAGGAACACCGGGGAGCTGTTTTTT
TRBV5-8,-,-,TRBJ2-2,CASSTGTFTGELFF,TGTGCCAGCAGCACCGGGACATTCACCGGGGAGCTGTTTTTT
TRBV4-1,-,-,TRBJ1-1,CASSLDFGGGTEAFF,TGCGCCAGCAGCCTCGATTTTGGGGGGGGGACTGAAGCTTTCTTT
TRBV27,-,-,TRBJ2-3,CASSLSIMGGRGDTQYF,TGTGCCAGCAGTTTATCGATAATGGGGGGGCGGGGAGATACGCAGTATTTT
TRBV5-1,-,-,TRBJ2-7,CASSLEAGVAYEQYF,TGCGCCAGCAGCTTGGAGGCAGGGGTAGCCTACGAGCAGTACTTC